This T cell receptor (beta chain) was documented in a study of technical replicates of blood from a few donors. Data came from immunoSEQ multiplex PCR; TCRdb stores just in-frame clones and leaves some out. The data contain tens of thousands of clones, roughly 89% of them singletons. The germline V gene encodes CDR1 SNHLY and CDR2 FYNNEI. The CDR3 is 14 residues long. The ends lost 8 bases at V and 1 base at J; junction bases unmatched: 6. This chain joins TRBV2 and TRBJ2-5, with 8 bases lining up with TRBD2. The sequenced sample consisted of T cells isolated from PBMCs. The origin of this receptor is a human donor in good health. The CDR3 reads CASWVAGSQETQYF. Written as DNA, the CDR3 is TGTGCCAGCTGGGTAGCGGGGTCCCAAGAGACCCAGTACTTC.